Below, 30 T cell receptor beta chains from the same sample are listed, as sequenced in a study of CD8+CD57+ T cells in acquired aplastic anemia. Before being chosen for sequencing, patients had shown CD8+CD57+ cell expansion by flow cytometry. The TCR beta profiling, which covered VDJ combination and CDR3 sequence, was carried out using genomic DNA as the template. TCRdb redid the calling of the reads with MiXCR, one entry per CDR3 protein. The repertoire holds fewer than 250,000 distinct CDR3 sequences, with around half as singletons. The source material was sorted CD4+, CD8+, or CD8+CD57+ T cells (not recorded which) from PBMCs. These receptors originate from a human donor with aplastic anemia.

This clonotype was counted between two and nine times. The rearrangement uses TRBV30 and TRBJ2-2; D is uncertain. The CDR3 totals 11 residues. Germline V CDR1 and CDR2: GTSNPN, SVGIG (reference sequence). V dropped 1 base and J dropped 7 bases, with 4 bases sitting between them. This CDR3 reads CAWSAGGELFF. The CDR3 coding sequence is TGTGCCTGGAGTGCCGGCGGGGAGCTGTTTTTT.

Remarks on this clonotype: Given a much more abundant clone one base away, this may be a read error. This CDR3 is missing its conserved last phenylalanine or tryptophan, likely due to a read error. The CDR3, as DNA: TGTGCCAGCAGTTACGCGGGAGAGCAGTACTCC. It is translated as CASSYAGEQYS. The chain has TRBV6-5 and TRBJ2-7; a weak D match, TRBD2 (6 bases). The CDR3 length is 11 residues. V lost 2 bases, J lost 7 bases, and 6 bases lay in between. CDR1 and CDR2 from the germline V gene are MNHEY and SVGAGI.

This clonotype has a handful of counts. The chain couples TRBV4-3 to TRBJ1-1; 11 bases fit TRBD1. J gave up 5 bases and V 0 bases, and 14 bases lay outside the gene matches. Germline loops: CDR1 LGHNA, CDR2 YSLEER. The CDR3 contains 19 residues. CDR3 loop: CASSQDILVVRDRGTEAFF. The CDR3 nucleotides are TGCGCCAGCAGCCAAGATATTCTTGTTGTTCGGGACAGGGGGACTGAAGCTTTCTTT.

This clonotype came up many times. The CDR3 here is CASSLRGLNTEAFF. Written as DNA, the CDR3 is TGTGCCAGCAGTTTGCGGGGGCTGAACACTGAAGCTTTCTTT. The chain is built from TRBV12-3 or TRBV12-4 and TRBJ1-1; D perhaps matches TRBD1 (6 bases). V lost 3 bases to trimming and J lost 0 bases, with 8 bases between them. CDR3 size: 14 residues.

A note on this clonotype: With a much larger clone just one base away, this may be a read error. The DNA is left out, because the CDR3 cannot be placed on it with certainty; the CDR3 is given as TCRdb lists it. The V and J genes are TRBV5-1 and TRBJ1-2. Ends included, the CDR3 has 14 residues. Germline V gene sequence: CDR1 SGHRS, CDR2 YFSETQ. CDR3 region: CASSSDRTSYGCTF.

The V gene is TRBV7-9, the J gene TRBJ2-1; 14 bases match TRBD2. This CDR3 has 16 amino acids. V trimming: 6 bases; J trimming: 6 bases; junction bases outside the gene matches: 7. Germline CDR1 is SEHNR and CDR2 is FQNEAQ (reference sequence). DNA of the CDR3: TGTGCCAGCAGAGAAGCCGGGACTAGCGGGGGCAATGAGCAGTTCTTC. Encoded protein: CASREAGTSGGNEQFF.

This clonotype was observed many times. V is TRBV10-2 and J is TRBJ1-4; D not resolved. The CDR3 spans 16 residues. The V gene lost 0 bases and the J gene lost 0 bases, with 8 bases spanning the gap. Per germline, CDR1 WSHSY and CDR2 SAAADI. CDR3 bases: TGCGCCAGCAGTGAGTCAAGCGCCGCAACTAATGAAAAACTGTTTTTT. This translates into CASSESSAATNEKLFF.

As regards this clonotype: A clone one base away is much larger, so this may be a read error. The conserved phenylalanine or tryptophan is not found at the CDR3 terminus, so this likely reflects a read error. The chain carries TRBV19 and TRBJ1-5; no clear D gene. The CDR3 length is 13 residues. The ends were cut back, 9 bases at V and 1 base at J, with 10 bases in the middle. Germline CDR1 is LNHDA and CDR2 is SQIVND (reference sequence). The CDR3: CASSPQSNQPQHS. As DNA, the CDR3 is TGTGCCAGCAGTCCTCAAAGCAATCAGCCCCAGCATTCT.

A note on this clonotype: A single base separates this from a much larger clone, so it may be a read error. The V call is TRBV12-3 or TRBV12-4, the J call TRBJ2-5; D unclear. This CDR3 contains 12 residues. V was cut by 5 bases and J by 11 bases, with 15 bases left in between. CDR3 in DNA: TGTGCCAGCAGTGAGCACCTCGAGGAGCAGTACTTC. This sequence encodes CASSEHLEEQYF.

This clonotype was seen ten or more times. The chain is built from TRBV5-6 and TRBJ1-4, with D hard to call. The ends were cut back, 0 bases at V and 4 bases at J, with 13 bases in the middle. This CDR3 is 16 amino acids long. Germline CDR1 is SGHDT and CDR2 is YYEEEE. CDR3 nucleotide sequence: TGTGCCAGCAGCTTGGGACCACCAAGCAATAATGAAAAACTGTTTTTT. This encodes CASSLGPPSNNEKLFF.

This clonotype was detected ten times or more. The chain joins TRBV9 to TRBJ2-2; 12 nucleotides agree with TRBD2. The J segment lost 1 base and the V segment lost 0 bases, leaving 4 bases of the junction unmatched. The CDR3 has 18 residues. CDR1 and CDR2 (germline): SGDLS, YYNGEE. The CDR3 nucleotides read TGTGCCAGCAGCGTAGAGTTGGGACTAGCGGGGAACACCGGGGAGCTGTTTTTT. Amino acids: CASSVELGLAGNTGELFF.

This clonotype was found a few times. The rearrangement links TRBV7-2 to TRBJ1-2, with TRBD1 matching 8 bases. V lost 8 bases to trimming and J lost 6 bases; unmatched junction nucleotides: 5. This CDR3 region has 12 residues. From germline, CDR1 is SGHTA and CDR2 FQGNSA. The CDR3 nucleotides are TGTGCCAGCCAAGGGACAGGCGATGGCTACACCTTC. It is translated as CASQGTGDGYTF.

The chain combines TRBV4-1 with TRBJ1-2; D unresolved. V was trimmed by 3 bases and J by 4 bases, leaving 15 bases between them. The germline gives CDR1 MGHRA, CDR2 YSYEKL. The CDR3 totals 15 residues. CDR3 sequence reads: CASSQANDGTYGYTF. CDR3 DNA sequence: TGCGCCAGCAGCCAGGCGAACGACGGAACCTATGGCTACACCTTC.

This clonotype was detected many times. This sequence joins TRBV4-2 and TRBJ2-7, with TRBD2 matching over 15 bases. The CDR3 consists of 18 residues. J gave up 0 bases and V 2 bases, and 5 bases lay outside the gene matches. Germline CDR1 is LGHNA and CDR2 is YNFKEQ. CDR3 sequence (DNA): TGTGCCAGCAGCCAACACCCGGGACTAGCGGGAGGCTCCTACGAGCAGTACTTC. Translated, it gives CASSQHPGLAGGSYEQYF.

This chain connects TRBV20-1 to TRBJ2-6; the match to TRBD1 covers 11 bases. This CDR3 is 17 amino acids long. Germline V gives CDR1 DFQATT, CDR2 SNEGSKA (reference sequence). Trimming removed 3 bases from V and 1 base from J; junction bases left unmatched: 5. CDR3 DNA: TGCAGTGCTAGCTTCGGGACAGGGGGATCTGGGGCCAACGTCCTGACTTTC. Amino acid sequence: CSASFGTGGSGANVLTF.

This clonotype was recorded at least ten times. The chain links TRBV20-1 to TRBJ2-4; D is possibly TRBD1 or TRBD2 (6 bases each). CDR1 DFQATT and CDR2 SNEGSKA come from the germline V gene (reference sequence). Between the trimmed V and J ends, which lost 0 bases and 9 bases, there was a span of 9 bases. The CDR3 is 12 residues long. The CDR3 protein is CSARDRGPIQYF. The CDR3 DNA follows: TGCAGTGCTAGAGACCGGGGGCCCATTCAGTACTTC.

This clonotype was seen a few times. The rearrangement uses TRBV9 and TRBJ1-2; D possibly corresponds to TRBD1 (5 bases). V shed 0 bases and J shed 4 bases, with 10 bases lying between them. The CDR3 has 14 residues. Germline CDR1 is SGDLS and CDR2 is YYNGEE. The CDR3 nucleotides read TGTGCCAGCAGCGTAGAGGCAGGGAGCTATGGCTACACCTTC. Its translation: CASSVEAGSYGYTF.

Note on this clonotype: The missing conserved phenylalanine or tryptophan at the end of this CDR3 makes a read error likely. CDR3 in amino acids: CASSLISSEQYY. DNA of the CDR3: TGTGCCAGCAGCTTGATTTCCAGCGAGCAGTACTAC. This chain links TRBV7-9 with TRBJ2-7; D gene uncertain. The V end lost 3 bases, the J end lost 6 bases, and 9 bases lay between the germline ends. CDR1 is SEHNR and CDR2 is FQNEAQ in the germline V gene (reference sequence). This CDR3 is built from 12 residues.

This clonotype was observed many times. This chain links TRBV9 with TRBJ2-1, with TRBD2 matching over 10 bases. The germline gives CDR1 SGDLS, CDR2 YYNGEE. This CDR3 comprises 16 residues. V was pared by 0 bases and J by 7 bases, with 7 bases of the junction left unmatched. Here the CDR3 DNA reads TGTGCCAGCAGCGTAGGATCTAGCGGGGGTCGGAATGAGCAGTTCTTC. It specifies CASSVGSSGGRNEQFF.

This clonotype was counted many times. This sequence joins TRBV27 and TRBJ1-1; D gene uncertain. In germline, CDR1 is MNHEY, CDR2 SMNVEV (reference sequence). Trimming left V 9 bases short and J 1 base short, with 12 bases between. This CDR3 comprises 13 residues. The CDR3 nucleotides are TGTGCCAGTTCGACGGGCGCGAACACTGAAGCTTTCTTT. This encodes CASSTGANTEAFF.

This clonotype was observed a few times. The chain carries TRBV27 and TRBJ1-3; possibly TRBD1 for D (6 bases). This CDR3 region has 17 residues. Trimming cost V 5 bases and J 4 bases, with 21 bases left between them. Germline V gene sequence: CDR1 MNHEY, CDR2 SMNVEV (reference sequence). The CDR3 DNA is TGTGCCAGCAGTCTAAGCATGCCTCAGCAGGGGGGAAACACCATATATTTT. It yields the protein CASSLSMPQQGGNTIYF.

Note on this clonotype: This may be a read error: a much more frequent sequence differs by one nucleotide. The V call is TRBV7-9, the J call TRBJ1-2; possibly TRBD1 for D (6 bases). This CDR3 comprises 13 residues. V lost 6 bases, J lost 6 bases, and 14 bases lay in between. The germline V gene has CDR1 SEHNR and CDR2 FQNEAQ (reference sequence). The CDR3: CASSDETGHGYTF. The CDR3 DNA sequence: TGTGCCAGCAGTGACGAGACAGGACATGGCTACACCTTC.

Ten or more counts support this clonotype. The genes are TRBV2 and TRBJ1-2; no clear D gene. The CDR3 totals 16 residues. V lost 2 bases and J 4 bases, leaving 17 bases between the germline ends. Germline V lookup: CDR1 SNHLY, CDR2 FYNNEI. The CDR3 spells CASSEHETPKPYGYTF. The CDR3 DNA follows: TGTGCCAGCAGTGAACACGAGACACCCAAGCCCTATGGCTACACCTTC.

This clonotype was seen many times. The CDR3 DNA sequence: TGCAGTGGGGACAGATTAAACTACGAGCAGTACTTC. Residues: CSGDRLNYEQYF. The chain has TRBV20-1 and TRBJ2-7, with TRBD1 matching 7 bases. Germline CDR1 DFQATT, CDR2 SNEGSKA (reference sequence). V was clipped by 7 bases and J by 3 bases; unmatched bases: 6. The CDR3 length is 12 residues.

The CDR3 DNA reads TGTGCCAGCAGCCCAATCCACCTCTACGAGCAGTACTTC. This sequence encodes CASSPIHLYEQYF. The chain has TRBV7-2 and TRBJ2-7; D unclear. Germline loops: CDR1 SGHTA, CDR2 FQGNSA. CDR3 size: 13 residues. V gave up 5 bases and J gave up 3 bases, with 11 bases separating them.

This clonotype rates as medium-sized. The rearrangement links TRBV6-2 or TRBV6-3 to TRBJ1-2, with D maybe TRBD1 (6 bases). V was trimmed by 5 bases and J by 6 bases, leaving 13 bases between them. This CDR3 region has 13 residues. Per germline, CDR1 MNHEY and CDR2 SVGEGT. The CDR3, as DNA: TGTGCCAGCAGTCTACAGGGATTTAATGGCTACACCTTC. As protein: CASSLQGFNGYTF.

The CDR3 nucleotides are TGTGCCACCAGCAGAGATCCTGCGGCAGCCGATACGCAGTATTTT. It translates to CATSRDPAAADTQYF. The V gene is TRBV15, the J gene TRBJ2-3, with D uncertain. This CDR3 comprises 15 residues. Germline CDR1 LNHNV, CDR2 YYDKDF (reference sequence). V lost 0 bases and J 6 bases, leaving 13 bases between the germline ends.

As to this clonotype: The CDR3 does not end in the conserved phenylalanine or tryptophan, so this is likely a read error. The DNA is left out, because the CDR3 cannot be placed on it with certainty; the CDR3 is given as TCRdb lists it. This chain links TRBV25-1 with TRBJ2-7. From its first to its last residue, the CDR3 has 10 amino acids. Germline CDR1 is MGHDK and CDR2 is SYGVNS. The CDR3 loop reads CASSETRQNT.

CDR3 nucleotide sequence: TGTGCCAGCAGCCAAAGTCCCGGGACTGTGGCCTACAATGAGCAGTTCTTC. This sequence encodes CASSQSPGTVAYNEQFF. The gene calls are TRBV3-1 and TRBJ2-1, with a tentative D call TRBD2 (6 bases). CDR3 length: 17 amino acids. Trimming stripped 2 bases from V and 2 bases from J, with 16 bases between. CDR1 LGHDT and CDR2 YNNKEL come from the germline V gene (reference sequence).

CDR3 DNA sequence: TGTGCCAGCAGCGAAGCGGGACACAAAGAAGAGACCCAGTACTTC. Amino acid sequence: CASSEAGHKEETQYF. The rearrangement links TRBV7-9 to TRBJ2-5; maybe TRBD2 (7 bases). Germline V gene data show CDR1 as SEHNR and CDR2 as FQNEAQ (reference sequence). V shed 5 bases and J shed 3 bases, with 16 bases lying between them. The CDR3 has 15 amino acids.